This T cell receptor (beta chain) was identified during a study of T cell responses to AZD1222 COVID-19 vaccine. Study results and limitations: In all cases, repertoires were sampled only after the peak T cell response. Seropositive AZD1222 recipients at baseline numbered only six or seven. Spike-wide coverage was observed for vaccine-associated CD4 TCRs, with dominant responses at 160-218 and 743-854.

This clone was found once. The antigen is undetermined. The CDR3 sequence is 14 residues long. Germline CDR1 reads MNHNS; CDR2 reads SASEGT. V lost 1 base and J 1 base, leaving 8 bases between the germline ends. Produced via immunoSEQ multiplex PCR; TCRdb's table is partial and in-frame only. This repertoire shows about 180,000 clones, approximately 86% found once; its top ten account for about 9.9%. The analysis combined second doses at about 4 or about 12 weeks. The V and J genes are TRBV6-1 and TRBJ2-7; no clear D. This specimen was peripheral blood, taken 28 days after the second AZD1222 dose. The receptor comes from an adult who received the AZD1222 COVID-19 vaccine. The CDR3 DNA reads TGTGCCAGCAGTGAAGTGTACGGATCCTACGAGCAGTACTTC. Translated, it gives CASSEVYGSYEQYF.